Listed below are T cell receptor beta chains from one sample, sequenced in a study of blood T cell repertoires in COVID-19. TCRdb's table, derived via immunoSEQ multiplex PCR, lists solely in-frame clones and lacks some. The sample has some 55,000 clones; around 87% are singletons. The specimen sequenced was peripheral blood. The receptors here all came from a man in his sixties with acute or convalescent COVID-19. Both conserved end residues are part of each CDR3. A row's size may be missing; if present it is once, few, many or a size class.

len: 17; v_gene: TRBV9; abundance: .; CDR3aa: CASSVGMRRSSPGGYTF
len: 10; v_gene: TRBV29-1; abundance: .; CDR3aa: CSVQDNEQFF
len: 14; v_gene: TRBV7-8; abundance: .; CDR3aa: CASSVDRTDQPQHF
len: 15; v_gene: TRBV10-3; abundance: .; CDR3aa: CAISETVGATEKLFF
len: 16; v_gene: TRBV11-2; abundance: few; CDR3aa: CASSLERGLYNSPLHF
len: 15; v_gene: TRBV7-3; abundance: .; CDR3aa: CASSLVDTGTGELFF
len: 13; v_gene: TRBV30; abundance: .; CDR3aa: CAWKGMGEEKLFF
len: 15; v_gene: TRBV24-1; abundance: .; CDR3aa: CATSDLGTGGLPLHF
len: 17; v_gene: TRBV21-1; abundance: .; CDR3aa: CASNQPRPGGAYYGYTF
len: 15; v_gene: TRBV9; abundance: .; CDR3aa: CASSVEQGDTGELFF
len: 14; v_gene: TRBV5-4; abundance: few; CDR3aa: CASGTPGTVYGYTF
len: 12; v_gene: TRBV6-1; abundance: .; CDR3aa: CASSDAGFEAFF
len: 15; v_gene: TRBV3-1/TRBV3-2; abundance: .; CDR3aa: CASSTRTSGYNEQFF
len: 14; v_gene: TRBV2; abundance: .; CDR3aa: CASSGGVANYGYTF